This T cell receptor (beta chain) was identified in a study of CD8 T cells in Susac syndrome (dated by TCRdb to between 2018 and 2020). Broadly, across the study: Of the Susac syndrome patients who were sequenced, 8 or 9 were in clinical remission while more than five had clinically active disease. Repertoire sequencing was used to test whether CD8+ T cell activation and differentiation in Susac syndrome was antigen driven. At blood withdrawal, Susac syndrome patients were therapy-naive, treated with corticosteroids (with IVIg additionally given to some), or treated with IVIg alone. Overall study outcomes, separate from this receptor: The number of individuals in the TCR sequencing and HLA analysis was acknowledged as relatively small. In patients with Susac syndrome, the CD4+ T cell repertoire showed no detectable clonal expansion.

Peripheral blood CD8+ and CD4+ T cells from healthy donors, Susac syndrome patients and multiple sclerosis patients were profiled by high-throughput TCR beta sequencing. The Susac syndrome patients fulfilled recently defined diagnostic criteria for either definite or probable disease. Bulk CD8+ and CD4+ T cells were purified by magnetic negative isolation, while CD8+ TEMRA cells were enriched using FACS. Blood was collected in EDTA tubes and processed within 24 hours, with PBMCs isolated through density gradient centrifugation. PBMCs intended for TCR sequencing were cryopreserved in liquid nitrogen and thawed later in a water bath at 37 degrees C. The sorted or isolated CD4+, CD8+ and CD8+ TEMRA cells reached a purity of at least 90%. At the junction V is shortened by 4 bases and J by 2 bases; bases outside the gene matches: 6. The germline V gene supplies CDR1 SGHDN and CDR2 FVKESK. The CDR3, from cysteine to phenylalanine, totals 15 residues. Only the CDR3 region is kept as DNA, spanning 45 bases read in frame from base 1.

RNA was extracted using the RNeasy kit, and roughly 0.45 to 1 ug of the RNA was reverse transcribed with random hexamers. The immunoSEQ multiplex PCR assay, which covers 54 Vbeta and 13 Jbeta segments, was used to amplify TCR beta CDR3 regions. To correct PCR amplification bias, a synthetic template baseline was used for both primer optimization and computational correction. Regarding the original processing steps: Reads were assigned to V, D and J genes according to IMGT and analyzed in immunoSEQ Analyzer, with only productive sequences retained. Clonality was computed as one minus Shannon entropy normalized by log2 of the number of productive unique sequences. For each patient and control, public and private clones were evaluated within the 100 most prevalent clones. Clones were defined as Susac-specific when absent from the healthy and MS cohorts, from about 1,100 published viral clones and from other ImmuneACCESS disease sequences. TCRdb passed the public sequencing reads through fastp at Q25 and MiXCR, retaining productive beta sequences. Rows with a matching CDR3 protein are joined into one entry that keeps the most common DNA and genes. The V and J calls, along with clone size, are taken from TCRdb and not from the paper's own processing. The sample has about 200,000 distinct CDR3 sequences on record, 90% to 95% of them singletons. About 0.09% of the sample belongs to the ten largest clones.

To note about this clonotype: Its antigen has not been determined. Base qualities were left out, and no much larger clone turns up one base away.

This chain joins TRBV14 to TRBJ1-2; 8 of the junction bases match TRBD1. The sequence was collected from a human donor with Susac syndrome. Sequenced material: CD4+ T cells from PBMCs. Here is the DNA: TGTGCCAGCAGCCCTAGGGGGACAGGAAACTATGGCTACACCTTC. This codes for CASSPRGTGNYGYTF.